This TCR beta chain was recorded in a study of cytomegalovirus exposure and HLA in healthy donors. Study-wide findings and caveats: Available immune exposure information covered CMV serostatus only. In a later analysis, most CMV-associated TCR beta chains appeared HLA-restricted.

Amplification used 60 Vbeta primers and 13 Jbeta primers. Clones were sequenced by immunoSEQ multiplex PCR, and TCRdb holds only the in-frame ones, with some missing. The table includes approximately 110,000 clones, 83% detected once. In regard to this clone: Antigen: not known.

The CDR3 length is 16 residues. Germline CDR1 is MDHEN and CDR2 is SYDVKM. V gave up 5 bases and J gave up 5 bases; unmatched junction bases: 11. Input material: PBMCs. The chain joins TRBV28 to TRBJ2-3, with TRBD1 matching over 9 bases. This TCR came from a man aged 18 to 30 in good health and CMV-seronegative. In DNA form, the CDR3 reads TGTGCCAGCAGTAGCCGGGACAGGGATTTTCAAGATACGCAGTATTTT. Protein sequence: CASSSRDRDFQDTQYF. The variable domain in full, with the rest retrieved from reference TRBV28 and TRBJ2-3, is DVKVTQSSRYLVKRTGEKVFLECVQDMDHENMFWYRQDPGLGLRLIYFSYDVKMKEKGDIPEGYSVSREKKERFSLILESASTNQTSMYLCASSSRDRDFQDTQYFGPGTRLTVL.